This T cell receptor beta chain was documented in a study of T cells after yellow fever vaccination. UMIs and a universal primer site were added when TCR cDNA was made by 5'RACE template switching. TCRdb re-derived calls from the 5' RACE reads in MiXCR, one entry per CDR3 protein. The repertoire has roughly 74,000 distinct CDR3 sequences, more than 5.5% of them found once; the top ten carry under 45%. This clonotype occurred a few times. As yet, its antigen is unknown. The CDR3 loop spans 16 amino acids. The V segment lost 5 bases and the J segment 4 bases; nucleotides outside the gene matches: 9. The germline gives CDR1 SGHAT, CDR2 FQNNGV. General observations from the study: Reappearing after the booster were most of the clones from primary vaccination (less than 98% CD4, approximately 89% CD8).

This rearrangement joins TRBV11-2 to TRBJ1-5; 9 nucleotides agree with TRBD1. The clonotype comes from a man between 18 and 35 years old who received the YFV17D yellow fever vaccine. Material: CD8+ T cells sorted from PBMCs, obtained more than 4 days after the first yellow fever vaccination. The CDR3 sequence: CASSPDDRGANQPQHF. The CDR3 DNA reads TGTGCCAGCAGCCCGGACGACAGGGGGGCAAATCAGCCCCAGCATTTT.